This T cell receptor (beta chain) derives from a study of blood T cells in healthy people across ages. CDR3 length: 16 amino acids. The germline gives CDR1 SQVTM, CDR2 ANQGSEA. Trimming cost V 0 bases and J 4 bases, with 15 bases left between them. The second PCR ran about 7 to 12 cycles with a sample-barcoded 5' primer and J-beta primers. TCRdb called the 5' RACE reads again in MiXCR, with one record for every CDR3 protein. In the table there are fewer than 800,000 distinct CDR3 sequences, 25% of which are singletons. These records were also assigned to another study, of T cells of mothers and their children. That work adds: Barcodes and 2-4 random nucleotides were added by M1S in the second PCR.

V is TRBV29-1 and J is TRBJ2-2; D remains unclear. The sequenced sample was blood. The clonotype originates from a boy younger than 18 in good health. The CDR3 coding sequence is TGCAGCGTTGAAGATCGGCAAGGCTCGCGCACCGGGGAGCTGTTTTTT. Translated, it gives CSVEDRQGSRTGELFF.